The clone carrying this TCR beta chain has just a few counts. Its cognate antigen is unknown. This specimen comes from a study of post-analysis software for immune sequencing data. Each TCR beta cDNA library carried unique molecular identifiers. T cells, about 0.85 to 11 million of them, yielded 500,000 or so cDNA molecules. One entry per CDR3 protein, called by TCRdb with MiXCR from the PCR reads. The sample consists of approximately 570,000 distinct CDR3 sequences, about 44% of them appearing once. General study results and limits: Five TRBV segments, TRBV5-6, TRBV5-1 and TRBV20-1 among them, were found more frequent in patients than controls.

V shed 4 bases and J shed 6 bases, with 9 bases lying between them. CDR1 is SGHRS, CDR2 YFSETQ, per germline. This CDR3 region has 12 residues. The specimen was blood. The receptor's source is a girl under 18 with multiple sclerosis. The V and J genes are TRBV5-1 and TRBJ2-3; unclear D gene. The CDR3 region is CASSGVFDTQYF. The CDR3 DNA sequence: TGCGCCAGCAGCGGGGTATTTGATACGCAGTATTTT.